One sample yielded the 27 T cell receptor beta chains listed below, sequenced in a study of cytomegalovirus exposure and HLA in healthy donors. It was with 60 Vbeta and 13 Jbeta primers that the PCR ran. The protocol was immunoSEQ multiplex PCR, while the TCRdb copy is restricted to in-frame clones and leaves out a portion. The sample lists some 170,000 clones; around 79% were seen once. The material sequenced was PBMCs. The receptors originated from a middle-aged man in good health and CMV-seropositive.

This clone was recorded a few times. The chain employs TRBV7-3 and TRBJ1-1, with D unresolved. The CDR3 sequence is 14 residues long. Germline V gene lookup returns CDR1 SGHTA and CDR2 FQGTGA. The V end lost 4 bases, the J end lost 11 bases, and 20 bases lay between the germline ends. CDR3 sequence (DNA): TGTGCCAGCAGCTCGCCCCGGAGCCAAGAGTGGGCTTTCTTT. Translation: CASSSPRSQEWAFF.

The chain carries TRBV6-6 and TRBJ2-1; 8 bases fit TRBD2. The CDR3 consists of 14 residues. The germline gives CDR1 MNHNY, CDR2 SVGAGI (reference sequence). V was pared by 3 bases and J by 10 bases, with 8 bases of the junction left unmatched. The CDR3 DNA reads as TGTGCCAGCAGTTATTCCCGGGGGGGGGCGGAGCAGTTCTTC. Its translation: CASSYSRGGAEQFF.

The V and J genes are TRBV2 and TRBJ2-1; 7 bases are a match to TRBD2. Germline CDR1 and CDR2: SNHLY and FYNNEI. This CDR3 has 13 amino acids. In DNA form, the CDR3 reads TGTGCATCGGTGGCGGGAGCATACAATGAGCAGTTCTTC. The encoded protein is CASVAGAYNEQFF. The variable domain in full, completed from reference TRBV2 and TRBJ2-1, reads EPEVTQTPSHQVTQMGQEVILRCVPISNHLYFYWYRQILGQKVEFLVSFYNNEISEKSEIFDDQFSVERPDGSNFTLKIRSTKLEDSAMYFCASVAGAYNEQFFGPGTRLTVL.

V usage is TRBV18 and J usage is TRBJ2-1, with D perhaps matching TRBD2 (6 bases). This CDR3 contains 15 residues. CDR1 KGHSH and CDR2 LQKENI come from the germline V gene. The V end lost 3 bases, the J end lost 7 bases, and 16 bases lay between the germline ends. CDR3 sequence reads: CASSPYTGLLNEQFF. The DNA for the CDR3 is TGTGCCAGCTCACCCTATACGGGACTTCTAAATGAGCAGTTCTTC.

V usage is TRBV28 and J usage is TRBJ2-5, with 9 bases fitting TRBD1. The J call may be incorrect, as the DNA end agrees better with TRBJ2-7. The germline V gene has CDR1 MDHEN and CDR2 SYDVKM. The CDR3 consists of 15 residues. Written as DNA, the CDR3 is TGTGCCAGCAGTGCGATCGGACAGGGGAGATACGAGCAGTACTTC. Its protein is CASSAIGQGRYEQYF.

The genes are TRBV12-5 and TRBJ2-2; 11 nucleotides align to TRBD1. The CDR3 covers 15 residues. Trimming removed 5 bases from V and 9 bases from J; junction bases left unmatched: 8. Germline CDR1 LGHNT, CDR2 FRNRAP. Written as DNA, the CDR3 is TGTGCTAGTGGTACCGCGGACAGGGGGCTAAGGGAGCTGTTTTTT. Encoded protein: CASGTADRGLRELFF.

The genes are TRBV9 and TRBJ1-1, with TRBD1 as a possible D gene (5 bases). V shed 6 bases and J shed 1 base, with 13 bases lying between them. The V gene's germline CDR1 is SGDLS and CDR2 YYNGEE. The CDR3 has 14 residues. This CDR3 reads CASTRTWENTEAFF. The CDR3 region has the DNA TGTGCCAGCACGAGGACATGGGAGAACACTGAAGCTTTCTTT. The full variable domain, with the rest looked up from reference TRBV9 and TRBJ1-1, is DSGVTQTPKHLITATGQRVTLRCSPRSGDLSVYWYQQSLDQGLQFLIQYYNGEERAKGNILERFSAQQFPDLHSELNLSSLELGDSALYFCASTRTWENTEAFFGQGTRLTVV.

The genes are TRBV27 and TRBJ2-7; 11 nucleotides match TRBD2. The CDR3 is made up of 15 amino acids. J lost 4 bases, V lost 3 bases, and 5 bases had no gene match. Looked up from germline, CDR1 is MNHEY and CDR2 is SMNVEV (reference sequence). The CDR3 bases are TGTGCCAGCAGTTTTAGCGGGAGGGCCTTTTACGAGCAGTACTTC. This codes for CASSFSGRAFYEQYF.

The chain couples TRBV7-9 to TRBJ2-7; 12 bases fit TRBD2. CDR3 size: 15 residues. The V gene's germline CDR1 is SEHNR and CDR2 FQNEAQ (reference sequence). V shed 5 bases and J 7 bases; nucleotides not matched to a gene: 9. CDR3 nucleotide sequence: TGTGCCAGCAGCCGCGCGACTAGCGGGAGTTTGGAGCAGTACTTC. It yields the protein CASSRATSGSLEQYF.

V and J are TRBV11-2 and TRBJ1-1; TRBD1 aligns across 11 bases. Germline V lookup: CDR1 SGHAT, CDR2 FQNNGV. With 3 bases clipped from V and 0 bases from J, the junction kept 3 bases outside the gene matches. This CDR3 region has 16 residues. The CDR3 here is CASSFGTGGMNTEAFF. The CDR3, as DNA: TGTGCCAGCAGCTTTGGGACAGGGGGGATGAACACTGAAGCTTTCTTT.

The chain uses TRBV4-1 and TRBJ2-7; 7 bases line up with TRBD1. After removal of 0 bases from V and 2 bases from J, the junction contained 10 bases not matched to a gene. CDR1 and CDR2 (germline): MGHRA, YSYEKL. The CDR3 covers 17 residues. The CDR3 nucleotides read TGCGCCAGCAGCCAAGACCCCCCTCGACAGGGAGCCTACGAGCAGTACTTC. Translation gives CASSQDPPRQGAYEQYF.

The rearrangement uses TRBV6-5 and TRBJ1-2; 8 bases agree with TRBD1. After removal of 2 bases from V and 2 bases from J, the junction contained 1 base not matched to a gene. The CDR3 has 14 amino acids. Germline assignment: CDR1 MNHEY and CDR2 SVGAGI. The CDR3 DNA is TGTGCCAGCAGTTACGGACAGGGAAACTATGGCTACACCTTC. Translation: CASSYGQGNYGYTF.

V and J are TRBV25-1 and TRBJ1-1; TRBD1 agrees at 10 bases. V trimming: 1 base; J trimming: 4 bases; junction bases outside the gene matches: 6. The CDR3 contains 16 residues. Per the germline V gene, CDR1 is MGHDK and CDR2 is SYGVNS. In nucleotides, the CDR3 is TGTGCCAGCAGTGAATGGGGGACAGGGGTGGCCACTGAAGCTTTCTTT. Its protein is CASSEWGTGVATEAFF. Full variable domain (remainder filled in from reference TRBV25-1 and TRBJ1-1): EADIYQTPRYLVIGTGKKITLECSQTMGHDKMYWYQQDPGMELHLIHYSYGVNSTEKGDLSSESTVSRIRTEHFPLTLESARPSHTSQYLCASSEWGTGVATEAFFGQGTRLTVV.

This clone has just a few counts. The chain has TRBV4-2 and TRBJ1-3, with D possibly being TRBD1 (6 bases). The CDR3 spans 14 residues. CDR1 is LGHNA and CDR2 is YNFKEQ in the germline V gene. V dropped 0 bases and J dropped 7 bases, with 10 bases sitting between them. This CDR3 is CASSQDRGRNTIYF. For the CDR3, the DNA is TGTGCCAGCAGCCAAGACAGGGGCCGGAACACCATATATTTT.

This chain links TRBV10-3 with TRBJ2-7; no reliable D call. CDR1 and CDR2 (germline): ENHRY, SYGVKD. This CDR3 region has 12 residues. With 6 bases removed from V and 2 bases from J, the gap between germline ends came to 8 bases. The CDR3 loop is CAISPGTYEQYF. In DNA form, the CDR3 reads TGTGCCATCAGCCCAGGAACCTACGAGCAGTACTTC.

The rearrangement links TRBV10-3 to TRBJ1-2; unclear D gene. Germline loops: CDR1 ENHRY, CDR2 SYGVKD. This CDR3 spans 15 amino acids. V was cut by 3 bases and J by 3 bases, with 14 bases left in between. The CDR3 spells CAISEAEGEYYGYTF. The CDR3 DNA follows: TGTGCCATCAGTGAAGCGGAGGGAGAGTACTATGGCTACACCTTC.

This clone was found a few times. V and J are TRBV28 and TRBJ2-1; 8 nucleotides align to TRBD1. Germline loops: CDR1 MDHEN, CDR2 SYDVKM. J gave up 16 bases and V 2 bases, and 13 bases lay outside the gene matches. This CDR3 comprises 14 residues. The DNA of the CDR3 is TGTGCCAGCAGTTTAAACGGGCCGACAGGGGCGGATTTCTTC. It codes for CASSLNGPTGADFF. The whole variable domain, remainder taken from reference TRBV28 and TRBJ2-1, is DVKVTQSSRYLVKRTGEKVFLECVQDMDHENMFWYRQDPGLGLRLIYFSYDVKMKEKGDIPEGYSVSREKKERFSLILESASTNQTSMYLCASSLNGPTGADFFGPGTRLTVL.

V gene TRBV15 combines with J gene TRBJ2-6; D possibly corresponds to TRBD1 (7 bases). V was pared by 8 bases and J by 0 bases, with 14 bases between. This CDR3 spans 16 amino acids. Germline CDR1 is LNHNV and CDR2 is YYDKDF (reference sequence). The CDR3 bases are TGTGCCACCGATCAGGGGGGAAACTCTGGGGCCAACGTCCTGACTTTC. It encodes CATDQGGNSGANVLTF.

The chain has TRBV7-2 and TRBJ2-1; 12 nucleotides agree with TRBD1. Germline V lookup: CDR1 SGHTA, CDR2 FQGNSA. The CDR3 consists of 17 residues. Trimming cost V 1 base and J 8 bases; bases outside gene matches: 9. DNA of the CDR3: TGTGCCAGCAGCTTAGGTCCGCCGGGACAGGGGGCCCATGAGCAGTTCTTC. This gives the protein CASSLGPPGQGAHEQFF.

The rearrangement uses TRBV28 and TRBJ2-2; D ambiguous. The germline gives CDR1 MDHEN, CDR2 SYDVKM. V was shortened by 3 bases and J by 1 base, with 6 bases between the two germline ends. The CDR3 has 14 residues. DNA of the CDR3: TGTGCCAGCAGTTTTGCAGGGAACACCGGGGAGCTGTTTTTT. Amino acids: CASSFAGNTGELFF.

This chain uses TRBV4-1 with TRBJ1-2, with D perhaps matching TRBD1 (6 bases). This CDR3 is 17 amino acids long. V was shortened by 4 bases and J by 4 bases, with 22 bases between the two germline ends. Germline V gene sequence: CDR1 MGHRA, CDR2 YSYEKL. The CDR3: CASSLRGGPGTGYGYTF. In DNA, the CDR3 is TGCGCCAGCAGCCTGAGGGGGGGACCCGGGACGGGCTATGGCTACACCTTC.

The chain joins TRBV7-9 to TRBJ1-3; D is undetermined. Germline V gene sequence: CDR1 SEHNR, CDR2 FQNEAQ (reference sequence). The V and J ends lost 1 base and 4 bases respectively, with 20 bases between them. The CDR3 covers 18 residues. In DNA form, the CDR3 reads TGTGCCAGCAGCTTAGGGGTCGCCGACTATCAAATCGGAAACACCATATATTTT. Translating gives CASSLGVADYQIGNTIYF.

This chain links TRBV6-1 with TRBJ2-7, with TRBD1 matching 7 bases. This CDR3 is built from 14 residues. V lost 4 bases to trimming and J lost 0 bases; unmatched junction nucleotides: 3. Per germline, CDR1 MNHNS and CDR2 SASEGT. CDR3 protein: CASSGQGHSYEQYF. The CDR3 DNA reads TGTGCCAGCAGTGGACAGGGCCACTCCTACGAGCAGTACTTC.

The J gene is TRBJ2-3, the V gene TRBV4-1; D possibly corresponds to TRBD1 (5 bases). The V end lost 3 bases, the J end lost 0 bases, and 10 bases lay between the germline ends. Germline CDR1 MGHRA, CDR2 YSYEKL. The CDR3 runs to 15 residues. The CDR3 protein is CASSQQGISTDTQYF. The CDR3 DNA reads as TGCGCCAGCAGCCAGCAGGGTATTAGCACAGATACGCAGTATTTT.

The V call is TRBV11-3, the J call TRBJ2-1, with 7 bases fitting TRBD1. The CDR3 loop spans 16 amino acids. Germline V CDR1 and CDR2: SGHNT, YENEEA. The ends lost 4 bases at V and 5 bases at J; junction bases unmatched: 11. CDR3 DNA sequence: TGTGCCAGCAGCTGGTGGGACAGTCAACTTAACAATGAGCAGTTCTTC. Protein sequence: CASSWWDSQLNNEQFF.

The chain couples TRBV28 to TRBJ1-4, with a tentative D call TRBD1 (5 bases). Trimming left V 1 base short and J 8 bases short, with 11 bases between. The germline gives CDR1 MDHEN, CDR2 SYDVKM. The CDR3 totals 14 residues. The CDR3 nucleotides are TGTGCCAGCAGTTTATCAGCAGGGCGAGAAAAACTGTTTTTT. As protein: CASSLSAGREKLFF.

The chain uses TRBV6-1 and TRBJ1-5; D is ambiguous. Germline V gives CDR1 MNHNS, CDR2 SASEGT. Trimming removed 2 bases from V and 3 bases from J, with 8 bases in between. The CDR3 runs 14 residues. The CDR3: CASSENSLNQPQHF. The CDR3 DNA follows: TGTGCCAGCAGTGAAAACAGTCTCAATCAGCCCCAGCATTTT.